The clone carrying this T cell receptor beta chain was counted at least ten times. Methods used by the authors: A typical sample had 95,638 TCRs, with roughly 20,000 to 690,600 overall. Via MiXCR, TCRdb re-called the RACE reads, giving one row per CDR3 protein. The V and J calls come from TCRdb's annotation, not from the publication. The table shows 300,000 to 450,000 distinct CDR3 sequences, with roughly 4.6% occurring only once. Trimming at V came to 1 base and at J to 9 bases, leaving 11 bases not matched to a gene. The CDR3 sequence is 15 residues long. The data stem from a study of human T cells and chemical hapten exposure. Time point of the sample: pre-sensitization, week 0. Regarding treatment: therapeutic diphenylcyclopropenone sensitization with weekly scalp DPC. Patients had alopecia, were aged 18 to 70, and were not pregnant.

Sequencing was performed on whole blood, taken in connection with sensitization to the hapten diphenylcyclopropenone (DPC). The genes are TRBV12-3 or TRBV12-4 and TRBJ2-7; 8 bases match TRBD1. This receptor was obtained from a woman aged 45-65 years with alopecia areata. Some clones in this sample may be carry-over from other donors' samples. This CDR3 is CASSLVGGQGSWQYF. Written as DNA, the CDR3 is TGTGCCAGCAGTTTAGTGGGCGGACAGGGAAGCTGGCAGTACTTC.